These 13 T cell receptor beta chains came from one sample sequenced in a study of blood T cells in healthy people across ages (dated by TCRdb to between 2015 and 2017). The library was made by 5' RACE. TCRdb lists the instrument as Illumina HiSeq 2500. A second PCR of about 7 to 12 cycles was run with a J-beta primer mix and a sample-barcoded 5' primer. TCRdb trimmed public reads at Q25 via fastp, called clones via MiXCR and kept in-frame beta chains. Every entry covers one CDR3 protein and lists the most common genes and DNA from its rows. The sample table shows roughly 700,000 distinct CDR3 sequences, and roughly 50% are seen once. The ten most abundant clones make up around a third of the sample. Source material: blood. The receptors derive from a woman aged 60-70 years in good health.

This clonotype has just a few counts. The chain has TRBV10-3 and TRBJ2-6, with D possibly being TRBD1 or TRBD2 (5 bases each). There are 15 residues in the CDR3. Trimming cost V 8 bases and J 0 bases, with 11 bases left between them. Germline-derived CDR1 and CDR2 are ENHRY and SYGVKD. The CDR3 is CAIGGRDSGANVLTF. The CDR3 DNA reads TGTGCCATCGGGGGACGGGACTCTGGGGCCAACGTCCTGACTTTC.

This clonotype was seen at least ten times. J is TRBJ2-3 and V is TRBV10-3; D possibly matches TRBD1 or TRBD2 (5 bases each). The V end lost 10 bases, the J end lost 6 bases, and 17 bases lay between the germline ends. CDR1 and CDR2 (germline): ENHRY, SYGVKD. The CDR3 consists of 13 residues. The CDR3 nucleotides are TGTGCCACTACTTTCGGGGCTAGCGATACGCAGTATTTT. This sequence encodes CATTFGASDTQYF.

The gene calls are TRBV10-3 and TRBJ1-4; the match to TRBD1 covers 10 bases. Germline-derived CDR1 and CDR2 are ENHRY and SYGVKD. The CDR3 loop spans 14 amino acids. V shed 8 bases and J 4 bases; nucleotides not matched to a gene: 4. The CDR3 nucleotides are TGTGCCATCTCGGGACAGGGGAATAATGAAAAACTGTTTTTT. Its protein product is CAISGQGNNEKLFF.

This chain connects TRBV6-1 to TRBJ1-2; D is undetermined. Germline V lookup: CDR1 MNHNS, CDR2 SASEGT. Trimming took 3 bases from V and 4 from J, leaving 9 bases between them. The CDR3 has 13 residues. The CDR3 sequence: CASSEEGTYGYTF. The CDR3 bases are TGTGCCAGCAGTGAGGAGGGCACCTATGGCTACACCTTC.

This clonotype was seen a few times. The V call is TRBV20-1, the J call TRBJ2-1; TRBD2 aligns across 10 bases. This CDR3 spans 14 amino acids. J gave up 7 bases and V 5 bases, and 8 bases lay outside the gene matches. Germline CDR1 DFQATT, CDR2 SNEGSKA (reference sequence). The CDR3 bases are TGCAGTGCTTTAACTAGCGGGATTTATAATGAGCAGTTCTTC. It codes for CSALTSGIYNEQFF.

This clonotype occurred a few times. The chain links TRBV20-1 to TRBJ2-3; D is possibly TRBD2 (6 bases). Germline CDR1 is DFQATT and CDR2 is SNEGSKA (reference sequence). V was clipped by 3 bases and J by 1 base, with 8 bases between them. The CDR3 loop spans 13 amino acids. CDR3 sequence reads: CSASQRGTDTQYF. DNA of the CDR3: TGCAGTGCTAGCCAGCGGGGCACAGATACGCAGTATTTT.

V is TRBV6-5 and J is TRBJ2-5, with 8 bases that match TRBD1. The CDR3 sequence is 15 residues long. V dropped 5 bases and J dropped 4; count of bases not matched to a gene: 9. Germline V lookup: CDR1 MNHEY, CDR2 SVGAGI. CDR3 DNA: TGTGCCAGCAGTGACGGACAGGGAACGGGAGAGACCCAGTACTTC. It specifies CASSDGQGTGETQYF.

This clonotype was recorded only once. This chain joins TRBV7-9 and TRBJ2-1; D might be TRBD2 (5 bases). V was cut by 5 bases and J by 2 bases, with 13 bases left in between. The length of the CDR3 is 15 residues. Germline V lookup: CDR1 SEHNR, CDR2 FQNEAQ (reference sequence). The CDR3 DNA is TGTGCCAGCAGCCGGCTGCGGGCTGCCTACAATGAGCAGTTCTTC. Protein: CASSRLRAAYNEQFF.

The chain has TRBV3-1 and TRBJ1-2, with 8 bases fitting TRBD1. Germline V gene data show CDR1 as LGHDT and CDR2 as YNNKEL (reference sequence). Trimming took 2 bases from V and 8 from J; bases not matched to a gene: 16. CDR3 length: 17 residues. This chain's CDR3 is CASSQRKGGQVGWGYTF. The CDR3 nucleotides read TGTGCCAGCAGCCAAAGGAAAGGGGGACAGGTCGGTTGGGGCTACACCTTC.

The chain joins TRBV20-1 to TRBJ2-1; the match to TRBD2 covers 12 bases. The tail of the sequence fits TRBJ2-7 better, so the J call may be wrong. Germline loops: CDR1 DFQATT, CDR2 SNEGSKA (reference sequence). The CDR3 extends over 18 amino acids. CDR3 coding DNA: TGCAGTGCTGGCTTGCCCGGACTAGCGGGGAGCTCCTACAATGAGCAGTACTTC. Protein product: CSAGLPGLAGSSYNEQYF.

This sequence joins TRBV7-8 and TRBJ2-7; unclear D gene. Germline V lookup: CDR1 SGHVS, CDR2 FQNEAQ. The CDR3 covers 16 residues. V was clipped by 4 bases and J by 0 bases, with 16 bases between them. The chain's CDR3 is CASSSQMTDHSYEQYF. CDR3 sequence (DNA): TGTGCCAGCAGCTCCCAAATGACGGACCACTCCTACGAGCAGTACTTC.

The table lists this clonotype with a few counts. The chain couples TRBV7-2 to TRBJ2-1; TRBD1 matches at 9 bases. CDR1 is SGHTA and CDR2 is FQGNSA in the germline V gene. CDR3 length: 15 residues. V gave up 3 bases and J gave up 3 bases; unmatched junction bases: 3. In DNA, the CDR3 is TGTGCCAGCAGCTTGGCGGGACAGGGCTACAATGAGCAGTTCTTC. Protein sequence: CASSLAGQGYNEQFF.

The chain carries TRBV2 and TRBJ2-7; TRBD1 or TRBD2 may be the D gene (5 bases each). The CDR3 is 14 amino acids. V was clipped by 8 bases and J by 0 bases, with 14 bases between them. Germline V lookup: CDR1 SNHLY, CDR2 FYNNEI. The CDR3 sequence: CASGRDGFSYEQYF. CDR3 in DNA: TGTGCCAGCGGCCGGGACGGATTCTCCTACGAGCAGTACTTC.